This TCR beta chain was identified in a study of CD4 T cells in relation to SARS-CoV-2 and coronaviruses. Background on the study: Patient ages ranged from 21 to 72, median 38.

Study-level points and caveats: No crossreactivity against non-spike viral proteins was tested here.

CDR1 is MNHEY, CDR2 SVGEGT, per germline. This CDR3 has 15 amino acids. V was shortened by 2 bases and J by 5 bases, with 13 bases between the two germline ends. As concerns this clone: Its specificity is unknown.

TCRdb keeps only in-frame clones here, not all; method: immunoSEQ multiplex PCR. This table has 58,000 or so clones, 92% appearing once. The chain uses TRBV6-2 or TRBV6-3 and TRBJ1-5, with D perhaps TRBD1 (5 bases). The sequenced sample consisted of naive CD4+ T cells from PBMCs. Subset defined: naive CD4+ T cells isolated by negative enrichment. This receptor was obtained from an adult with COVID-19. The CDR3 is CASSYAQGWDQPQHF. CDR3 bases: TGTGCCAGCAGTTACGCGCAGGGTTGGGATCAGCCCCAGCATTTT.